A single sample is the source of the 8 T cell receptor beta chains below, sequenced in a study of identical twins. TCRdb re-derived calls from the 5' RACE reads in MiXCR, one entry per CDR3 protein. The sample includes nearly 250,000 distinct CDR3 sequences, about 7% of them seen just once. These data also featured in a second study, about yellow fever vaccine responses in identical twins.

Source material: memory (CD45RO+) T cells sorted from blood. These TCRs come from a young woman in good health.

This clonotype was picked up many times. The J gene is TRBJ2-1, the V gene TRBV5-1; D gene uncertain. The CDR3 has 13 amino acids. V gave up 4 bases and J gave up 8 bases, with 13 bases separating them. The V gene's germline CDR1 is SGHRS and CDR2 YFSETQ. The CDR3 spells CASSPVGWDEQFF. In DNA, the CDR3 is TGCGCCAGCAGCCCGGTGGGGTGGGATGAGCAGTTCTTC.

This clonotype was seen ten or more times. The chain links TRBV28 to TRBJ1-1; D is perhaps TRBD1 (6 bases). Germline V gene data show CDR1 as MDHEN and CDR2 as SYDVKM. The CDR3 consists of 17 residues. The germline V and J ends were trimmed by 4 bases and 3 bases, with 21 bases remaining between them. The CDR3 loop is CASSYRLGGPTDTEAFF. The CDR3 DNA sequence: TGTGCCAGCAGTTACCGGCTGGGGGGCCCGACCGACACTGAAGCTTTCTTT.

In this sample, this clonotype turned up a few times. The V and J genes are TRBV4-2 and TRBJ2-1; 13 bases match TRBD2. The CDR3 runs 19 residues. Per the germline V gene, CDR1 is LGHNA and CDR2 is YNFKEQ. V lost 5 bases and J lost 0; bases outside the gene matches: 10. CDR3 bases: TGTGCCAGCAGCGAGACTAGCGGGGGGCCTCCGAGCTCCTACAATGAGCAGTTCTTC. As protein: CASSETSGGPPSSYNEQFF.

This chain uses TRBV2 with TRBJ2-5; the D is unclear. This CDR3 has 11 amino acids. The germline V gene encodes CDR1 SNHLY and CDR2 FYNNEI. V dropped 7 bases and J dropped 0 bases, with 3 bases sitting between them. CDR3 nucleotide sequence: TGTGCCAGCAACTACCAAGAGACCCAGTACTTC. Its translation: CASNYQETQYF.

The chain links TRBV12-3 or TRBV12-4 to TRBJ1-2, with D uncertain. The CDR3 extends over 13 amino acids. V lost 6 bases and J lost 7, with 15 bases in between. The CDR3 spells CASRPTSGGGYTF. As DNA, the CDR3 is TGTGCCAGCAGACCAACTTCGGGAGGTGGCTACACCTTC.

This clonotype appeared many times. This chain uses TRBV5-1 with TRBJ2-5; TRBD2 aligns across 16 bases. Per germline, CDR1 SGHRS and CDR2 YFSETQ. The length of the CDR3 is 18 residues. The V gene end was trimmed by 4 bases and the J gene end by 5 bases; junction bases not matched to a gene: 11. CDR3 in DNA: TGCGCCAGCAGCATAAACCCGGGACTAGCGGGAGGGCACGAGACCCAGTACTTC. Its translation: CASSINPGLAGGHETQYF.

In the case of this clonotype: One end of the junction varies from germline; a read error may be responsible. The gene calls are TRBV12-3 or TRBV12-4 and TRBJ2-5, with 7 positions matching TRBD2. CDR3 length: 15 amino acids. Here the CDR3 reads CVSSLIPSGWETQYF. Here the CDR3 DNA reads TGTGTCAGCAGTTTAATCCCTAGCGGCTGGGAGACCCAGTACTTC.

This clonotype was detected many times. Here the CDR3 reads CASSFIRVTGELFF. CDR3 bases: TGTGCCAGCAGCTTCATCAGGGTTACCGGGGAGCTGTTTTTT. The chain combines TRBV11-2 with TRBJ2-2; the D gene is possibly TRBD1 (5 bases). V gave up 3 bases and J gave up 5 bases, with 10 bases separating them. The CDR3 is 14 amino acids. Germline V CDR1 and CDR2: SGHAT, FQNNGV. The variable domain in full, completed from reference TRBV11-2 and TRBJ2-2, reads EAGVAQSPRYKIIEKRQSVAFWCNPISGHATLYWYQQILGQGPKLLIQFQNNGVVDDSQLPKDRFSAERLKGVDSTLKIQPAKLEDSAVYLCASSFIRVTGELFFGEGSRLTVL.